The following is a TCR beta chain sequence with its context. Its cognate antigen is unknown. Measured with immunoSEQ multiplex PCR; TCRdb has only the in-frame clones, and not every one. The table shows roughly 250,000 clones, with around 85% occurring only once. The junction had 15 bases not matched to a gene; V was cut back by 6 bases and J by 10 bases. The CDR3 length is 15 residues. Germline values: CDR1 SNHLY, CDR2 FYNNEI. These data originate in a study of cytomegalovirus exposure and HLA in healthy donors. The donors were in the roughly 110-subject validation cohort, distinct from the roughly 700-subject first cohort. The study, taken as a whole, reports: Listed as cytomegalovirus-associated were approximately 160 TCR beta chains. Subsequent analysis found a tendency for first-cohort TCR clusters to co-occur within the 90 to 150 validation repertoires.

The sample consisted of PBMCs. The origin of this receptor is a woman aged 25 to 39 in good health and CMV-seropositive. J is TRBJ2-1 and V is TRBV2; TRBD1 aligns across 7 bases. CDR3 amino acids: CASSSPRDSFREQFF. CDR3 coding DNA: TGTGCCAGCAGCAGTCCCCGGGACAGCTTTAGAGAGCAGTTCTTC.